Included here is one T cell receptor (beta chain) sequence, with context. The data belong to a study of human T cells and chemical hapten exposure. Turning to the study itself: 2% DPC applied to a roughly 2 cm by roughly 2 cm arm area sensitized donors.

As for time point: patch test 1, 2 weeks after DPC sensitization. Treatment defined: therapeutic diphenylcyclopropenone sensitization with weekly scalp DPC. The trim removed 2 bases at V and 2 bases at J, leaving 5 bases unmatched. Germline V gene sequence: CDR1 SGHRS, CDR2 YFSETQ. This CDR3 is 15 amino acids long. MiXCR, run by TCRdb on the RACE reads, gives a single entry per CDR3 protein. This table holds roughly 190,000 distinct CDR3 sequences, more than 20% found once. The sequenced sample was whole blood, obtained in connection with sensitization to the hapten diphenylcyclopropenone (DPC). This chain joins TRBV5-1 and TRBJ2-5; the match to TRBD2 covers 8 bases. The sequence came from a woman between 45 and 65 years old with alopecia areata. Some clones in this sample may be carry-over from other donors' samples. The CDR3 DNA reads as TGCGCCAGCAGCTTTGGAACTAGCGGTCAAGAGACCCAGTACTTC. Translated, it gives CASSFGTSGQETQYF.